This T cell receptor (beta chain) stems from a study of shared clonotypes between healthy human individuals. About the study: Serving as donors were two women and a few men, whose ages spanned 18 to 49. CD4 naive and memory got three plates each, CD8 naive two, CD8 memory one.

CDR3 length equals 13 residues. Trimming took 2 bases from V and 0 from J, leaving 2 bases between them. From germline, CDR1 is MNHNY and CDR2 SVGAGI (reference sequence). The donors were adults (healthy and HIV-negative) with no recent acute infections or vaccinations. Using immunoSEQ multiplex PCR, the repertoire was profiled, and TCRdb retains in-frame clones only, with some absent. The table has approximately 1,000,000 clones, approximately 80% seen once. Specimen: memory CD4+ T cells from PBMCs. This sample's subset: CD45RA-negative fraction. The chain carries TRBV6-6 and TRBJ2-1; no clear D gene. The clonotype comes from a man aged 18 to 29 in good health. Some clones in this sample may be carry-over from other donors' samples. The DNA of the CDR3 is TGTGCCAGCAGTTACAGCTCCTACAATGAGCAGTTCTTC. This sequence encodes CASSYSSYNEQFF.